The T cell receptor beta chain described here comes from a study of blood T cell repertoires in COVID-19. V was pared by 5 bases and J by 10 bases, with 4 bases of the junction left unmatched. CDR3 length: 13 residues. The germline V gene has CDR1 MNHEY and CDR2 SMNVEV (reference sequence). The repertoire was sequenced with immunoSEQ multiplex PCR; TCRdb's copy has only in-frame clones and lacks some. The sample has around 230,000 clones, around 85% seen once. The sequence was collected from a man aged 45-60 years with COVID-19, enrolled during active disease. The chain uses TRBV27 and TRBJ1-6; 8 bases match TRBD1. Sequenced material: peripheral blood. CDR3 DNA sequence: TGTGCCAGCAGTGGACAGGGAAGGTCACCCCTCCACTTT. It codes for CASSGQGRSPLHF.